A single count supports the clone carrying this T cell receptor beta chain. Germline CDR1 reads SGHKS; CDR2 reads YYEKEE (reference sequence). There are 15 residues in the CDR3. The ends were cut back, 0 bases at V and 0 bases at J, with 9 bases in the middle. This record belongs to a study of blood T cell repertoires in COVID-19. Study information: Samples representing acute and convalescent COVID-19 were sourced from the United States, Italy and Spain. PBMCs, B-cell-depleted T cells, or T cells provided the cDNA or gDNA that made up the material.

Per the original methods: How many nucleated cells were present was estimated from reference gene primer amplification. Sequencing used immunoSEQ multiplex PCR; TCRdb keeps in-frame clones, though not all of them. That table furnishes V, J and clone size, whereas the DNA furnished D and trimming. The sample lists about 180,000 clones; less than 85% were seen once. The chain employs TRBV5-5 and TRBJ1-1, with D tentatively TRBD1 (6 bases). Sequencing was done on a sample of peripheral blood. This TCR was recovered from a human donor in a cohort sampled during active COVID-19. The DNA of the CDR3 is TGTGCCAGCAGCTTGGAGACAGGAATGAACACTGAAGCTTTCTTT. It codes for CASSLETGMNTEAFF.